Each of the 17 T cell receptor beta chains below was sequenced from the same sample in a study of shared clonotypes between healthy human individuals. Terminally differentiated effector memory CD45RA+ cells were left out of the naive CD8 fraction, which was CD45RO-negative and positively selected for CCR7. Here immunoSEQ multiplex PCR was the method, and the copy in TCRdb shows in-frame clones only, minus some. Among just over 2,000,000 clones listed, approximately 94% were seen once. The specimen sequenced was naive CD8+ T cells sorted from blood. The receptors come from a man younger than 30 in good health.

Remarks on this clone: The sample holds other DNA sequences that translate to the same CDR3. The V call is TRBV7-9, the J call TRBJ2-7; no clear D. CDR3 size: 14 residues. Germline CDR1 is SEHNR and CDR2 is FQNEAQ (reference sequence). The V gene lost 1 base and the J gene lost 2 bases, with 9 bases spanning the gap. The CDR3 DNA reads as TGTGCCAGCAGCTTAGAAAACACCGCCTACGAGCAGTACTTC. It is translated as CASSLENTAYEQYF.

The table lists this clone with a count of one. The rearrangement joins TRBV5-6 to TRBJ2-7, with D perhaps matching TRBD1 (6 bases). The V gene's germline CDR1 is SGHDT and CDR2 YYEEEE. This CDR3 spans 14 amino acids. V was shortened by 2 bases and J by 2 bases, with 11 bases between the two germline ends. The CDR3 nucleotides read TGTGCCAGCAGCTTTGACAGGTCTCCCTACGAGCAGTACTTC. It codes for CASSFDRSPYEQYF.

V is TRBV5-4 and J is TRBJ2-7, with 9 bases aligning to TRBD1. Trimming at V came to 5 bases and at J to 2 bases, leaving 5 bases not matched to a gene. Germline CDR1 is SGHNT and CDR2 is YYREEE (reference sequence). There are 14 residues in the CDR3. This CDR3 is CASSGTGIAYEQYF. CDR3 bases: TGTGCCAGCAGTGGGACAGGGATAGCCTACGAGCAGTACTTC.

The chain uses TRBV10-3 and TRBJ2-7, with D perhaps TRBD1 (5 bases). The CDR3 runs 15 residues. The germline CDR1 and CDR2 sequences are ENHRY and SYGVKD. V lost 4 bases, J lost 3 bases, and 16 bases lay in between. The CDR3 DNA reads as TGTGCCATCAGTGGATCTGTCGGCCAGGGCTACGAGCAGTACTTC. Its protein product is CAISGSVGQGYEQYF.

The chain is built from TRBV6-4 and TRBJ1-5, with 10 positions matching TRBD1. Germline-derived CDR1 and CDR2 are MRHNA and SNTAGT. The CDR3 contains 16 residues. Germline trimming cut 9 bases from V and 5 bases from J; bases unmatched to any gene: 13. CDR3: CARDRGRRSGDQPQHF. The CDR3 bases are TGTGCCAGAGACAGGGGGCGCCGCTCCGGTGATCAGCCCCAGCATTTT.

V is TRBV29-1 and J is TRBJ2-4; the match to TRBD1 covers 7 bases. Germline CDR1 SQVTM, CDR2 ANQGSEA. The CDR3 is 14 amino acids. V was pared by 5 bases and J by 6 bases, with 10 bases of the junction left unmatched. CDR3 sequence (DNA): TGCAGCGTTCTGACAGGGTCAAATTTAAACATTCAGTACTTC. Translating it yields CSVLTGSNLNIQYF.

The V gene is TRBV4-1, the J gene TRBJ2-7, with 8 nucleotides matching TRBD2. CDR3 length equals 14 residues. Germline trimming cut 5 bases from V and 3 bases from J; bases unmatched to any gene: 6. Germline lookup yields CDR1 MGHRA and CDR2 YSYEKL. This chain's CDR3 is CASSAPGLVYEQYF. Written as DNA, the CDR3 is TGCGCCAGCAGCGCTCCGGGACTAGTCTACGAGCAGTACTTC.

Comment on this clone: The same CDR3 can be traced to other DNA sequences in this sample. This chain links TRBV5-6 with TRBJ1-2; TRBD1 might be the D (6 bases). Germline CDR1 reads SGHDT; CDR2 reads YYEEEE. Trimming stripped 2 bases from V and 6 bases from J, with 8 bases between. The CDR3 is 12 residues long. The CDR3 DNA sequence: TGTGCCAGCAGCTTACAGGGCGATGGCTACACCTTC. It encodes CASSLQGDGYTF.

This sequence joins TRBV19 and TRBJ2-3; a weak D match, TRBD2 (5 bases). Trimming stripped 4 bases from V and 11 bases from J, with 19 bases between. The CDR3 extends over 14 amino acids. In germline, CDR1 is LNHDA, CDR2 SQIVND (reference sequence). The CDR3 sequence is CASSNAGGGVKQYF. As DNA, the CDR3 is TGTGCCAGTAGTAATGCAGGAGGAGGTGTTAAGCAGTATTTT.

J is TRBJ2-5 and V is TRBV7-9, with TRBD2 identical over 9 bases. Germline loops: CDR1 SEHNR, CDR2 FQNEAQ (reference sequence). V lost 5 bases to trimming and J lost 4 bases; unmatched junction nucleotides: 11. This CDR3 has 16 residues. CDR3 residues: CASSPRLAASRETQYF. The DNA of the CDR3 is TGTGCCAGCAGCCCTCGACTAGCGGCCAGCCGAGAGACCCAGTACTTC. The full variable domain, with the rest looked up from reference TRBV7-9 and TRBJ2-5, is DTGVSQNPRHKITKRGQNVTFRCDPISEHNRLYWYRQTLGQGPEFLTYFQNEAQLEKSRLLSDRFSAERPKGSFSTLEIQRTEQGDSAMYLCASSPRLAASRETQYFGPGTRLLVL.

The chain carries TRBV11-2 and TRBJ1-3, with TRBD1 as a possible D gene (6 bases). The germline V and J ends were trimmed by 6 bases and 3 bases, with 12 bases remaining between them. CDR1 SGHAT and CDR2 FQNNGV come from the germline V gene. There are 14 residues in the CDR3. This CDR3 reads CASRRGTGGNTIYF. The CDR3 DNA is TGTGCCAGCAGGAGGGGGACTGGTGGAAACACCATATATTTT.

V usage is TRBV27 and J usage is TRBJ2-7; D is undetermined. The CDR3 is made up of 14 amino acids. Trimming stripped 0 bases from V and 2 bases from J, with 8 bases between. Per the germline V gene, CDR1 is MNHEY and CDR2 is SMNVEV (reference sequence). The CDR3: CASSLSRLAYEQYF. CDR3 coding DNA: TGTGCCAGCAGTTTATCGCGGCTAGCCTACGAGCAGTACTTC.

The chain links TRBV10-3 to TRBJ1-5; D possibly corresponds to TRBD1 (6 bases). This CDR3 is 16 amino acids long. V gave up 8 bases and J gave up 0 bases, with 17 bases separating them. CDR1 ENHRY and CDR2 SYGVKD come from the germline V gene. The CDR3 coding sequence is TGTGCCATCGCCGAGGGGGGGTCATCTAGCAATCAGCCCCAGCATTTT. Amino acids: CAIAEGGSSSNQPQHF.

The rearrangement links TRBV15 to TRBJ1-3; D is possibly TRBD1 (5 bases). CDR3 size: 14 residues. Trimming shortened V by 5 bases and J by 4 bases, and 12 bases separated the two germline ends. The germline CDR1 and CDR2 sequences are LNHNV and YYDKDF (reference sequence). This CDR3 is CATSAGGAGNTIYF. The DNA for the CDR3 is TGTGCCACCAGCGCCGGCGGGGCCGGAAACACCATATATTTT.

The chain combines TRBV4-1 with TRBJ2-7, with a possible D match to TRBD1 (5 bases). Germline V gives CDR1 MGHRA, CDR2 YSYEKL. V lost 1 base to trimming and J lost 6 bases, with 13 bases between them. CDR3 length: 14 amino acids. This CDR3 reads CASSQVSGSGEQYF. CDR3 DNA: TGCGCCAGCAGCCAAGTGTCAGGGTCGGGCGAGCAGTACTTC.

As for this clone: Other DNA sequences within the sample encode an identical CDR3. V usage is TRBV6-1 and J usage is TRBJ1-1; the D is unclear. The CDR3 is 10 amino acids. V lost 8 bases and J 2 bases, leaving 3 bases between the germline ends. The V gene's germline CDR1 is MNHNS and CDR2 SASEGT. CDR3 in amino acids: CASRNTEAFF. The CDR3 nucleotides read TGTGCCAGCCGCAACACTGAAGCTTTCTTT.

V gene TRBV5-6 combines with J gene TRBJ2-7; TRBD1 matches 9 bases. The germline gives CDR1 SGHDT, CDR2 YYEEEE. The V and J ends lost 2 bases and 5 bases, in that order; junction bases with no gene match: 5. This CDR3 is built from 14 residues. The CDR3 nucleotides read TGTGCCAGCAGCTTCCTGACAGGGGGGAACGAGCAGTACTTC. It encodes CASSFLTGGNEQYF.